This note documents a single T cell receptor (beta chain) sequence. The antigen is undetermined. This entry comes from a study of cytomegalovirus exposure and HLA in healthy donors. Study-wide results and limits: Several top significant clusters appeared, in a later analysis, to be linked to common viral pathogens. Earlier analysis yielded a pattern in which most TCR beta V segments were productive about 90% or about 30% of the time.

In the PCR, 60 Vbeta and 13 Jbeta primers were used. Data came from immunoSEQ multiplex PCR; TCRdb stores just in-frame clones and leaves some out. The sample consists of 150,000 to 200,000 clones, roughly 78% of them appearing once. With 0 bases clipped from V and 7 bases from J, the junction kept 6 bases outside the gene matches. The CDR3 length is 15 residues. Germline V lookup: CDR1 SGHDT, CDR2 YYEEEE. Source material: PBMCs. The sequence derives from a woman aged 50 to 60 in good health and CMV-seropositive. The rearrangement uses TRBV5-6 and TRBJ2-2; 7 positions agree with TRBD2. The CDR3, as DNA: TGTGCCAGCAGCTTGGGGGCTAGCGGAGGCGGGGAGCTGTTTTTT. Its protein is CASSLGASGGGELFF.